Listed here are 3 T cell receptor beta chains from one sample, sequenced in a study of identical twins. TCRdb re-called the 5' RACE reads with MiXCR, one entry per CDR3 protein. The sample consists of roughly 290,000 distinct CDR3 sequences, less than 9% of them appearing once. The same sample was also studied in work on yellow fever vaccine responses in identical twins.

The specimen was memory (CD45RO+) T cells sorted from blood. These receptors were obtained from a woman between 18 and 29 years old in good health.

This clonotype appeared many times. The chain is built from TRBV7-8 and TRBJ2-1; D remains unclear. Germline-derived CDR1 and CDR2 are SGHVS and FQNEAQ. Trimming removed 1 base from V and 0 bases from J, with 7 bases in between. The CDR3 runs to 15 residues. As DNA, the CDR3 is TGTGCCAGCAGCTTAGAGATAAGCTCCTACAATGAGCAGTTCTTC. It specifies CASSLEISSYNEQFF.

This clonotype was counted ten times or more. This sequence joins TRBV24-1 and TRBJ2-1; D perhaps matches TRBD1 (5 bases). V shed 3 bases and J shed 14 bases, with 13 bases lying between them. Germline CDR1 KGHDR, CDR2 SFDVKD. The CDR3 extends over 12 amino acids. The CDR3 DNA reads as TGTGCCACCAGTGATCCCCAGGGTAGGAAGTTCTTC. This sequence encodes CATSDPQGRKFF.

This rearrangement joins TRBV20-1 to TRBJ2-5; D gene ambiguous. CDR3 size: 15 residues. Trimming took off 0 bases at V and 5 bases at J, with 16 bases between the two ends. Germline V gives CDR1 DFQATT, CDR2 SNEGSKA (reference sequence). The CDR3 reads CSARDPVWAAETQYF. CDR3 in DNA: TGCAGTGCTAGAGATCCGGTGTGGGCCGCGGAGACCCAGTACTTC.